One and the same sample provided the 6 T cell receptor beta chains below, sequenced in a study of shared clonotypes between healthy human individuals. Naive CD8 populations comprised CD45RO-negative cells positively selected for CCR7, excluding terminally differentiated effector memory CD45RA+ cells. Generated by immunoSEQ multiplex PCR, the TCRdb table keeps only in-frame clones and is missing some. In the table there are hundreds of thousands of clones, about 90% of which are singletons. Sequencing was done on a sample of naive CD8+ T cells sorted from blood. All receptors come from a man aged 30 to 39 in good health.

V is TRBV11-2 and J is TRBJ2-1, with 10 bases matching TRBD2. The J segment lost 9 bases and the V segment lost 3 bases, leaving 8 bases of the junction unmatched. This CDR3 spans 15 amino acids. CDR1 and CDR2 (germline): SGHAT, FQNNGV. The CDR3 DNA follows: TGTGCCAGCAGCTTTCTGACTAGCGGGCTGACTGAGCAGTTCTTC. Protein sequence: CASSFLTSGLTEQFF. Complete variable domain (other parts from reference TRBV11-2 and TRBJ2-1): EAGVAQSPRYKIIEKRQSVAFWCNPISGHATLYWYQQILGQGPKLLIQFQNNGVVDDSQLPKDRFSAERLKGVDSTLKIQPAKLEDSAVYLCASSFLTSGLTEQFFGPGTRLTVL.

This chain uses TRBV27 with TRBJ1-3, with 9 bases identical to TRBD1. V gave up 6 bases and J gave up 2 bases; unmatched junction bases: 5. CDR3 length equals 15 residues. Looked up from germline, CDR1 is MNHEY and CDR2 is SMNVEV (reference sequence). The CDR3 region is CASRETGGAGNTIYF. The DNA for the CDR3 is TGTGCCAGCAGGGAAACAGGGGGCGCTGGAAACACCATATATTTT.

The chain is built from TRBV7-3 and TRBJ2-7, with 8 bases fitting TRBD2. Germline V gene lookup returns CDR1 SGHTA and CDR2 FQGTGA. After removal of 4 bases from V and 3 bases from J, the junction contained 8 bases not matched to a gene. CDR3 length equals 15 residues. DNA of the CDR3: TGTGCCAGCAGCTCAGGAGCGGGAGCCCGCTACGAGCAGTACTTC. Protein: CASSSGAGARYEQYF.

This chain joins TRBV30 and TRBJ1-5; 10 bases match TRBD1. This CDR3 is built from 14 residues. Germline lookup yields CDR1 GTSNPN and CDR2 SVGIG (reference sequence). The V segment lost 3 bases and the J segment 5 bases; nucleotides outside the gene matches: 4. The CDR3 bases are TGTGCCTGGAGCGTGGGACAGGGGTATCAGCCCCAGCATTTT. It encodes CAWSVGQGYQPQHF.

The V call is TRBV29-1, the J call TRBJ2-5; no firm D call. This CDR3 is built from 12 residues. The germline CDR1 and CDR2 sequences are SQVTM and ANQGSEA. Between the trimmed V and J ends, which lost 4 bases and 3 bases, there was a span of 9 bases. The CDR3 loop reads CSVVGSKETQYF. The CDR3 region has the DNA TGCAGCGTTGTCGGAAGTAAAGAGACCCAGTACTTC.

The V call is TRBV6-6, the J call TRBJ2-4; D not resolved. Germline lookup yields CDR1 MNHNY and CDR2 SVGAGI (reference sequence). The V and J ends lost 2 bases and 0 bases respectively, with 5 bases between them. There are 14 residues in the CDR3. The CDR3 DNA is TGTGCCAGCAGTTACGGATTAGCCAAAAACATTCAGTACTTC. As protein: CASSYGLAKNIQYF.